This is a list of T cell receptor beta chains from one sample in a study of Ad26.COV2.S vaccination and SARS-CoV-2 variants. Data came from immunoSEQ multiplex PCR; TCRdb stores just in-frame clones and leaves some out. In the table there are fewer than 800,000 clones, around 89% of which are singletons. This specimen was peripheral blood, taken in a trial of Ad26.COV2.S vaccine versus placebo. These receptors were collected from a person between 18 and 59 years old who received the Ad26.COV2.S COVID-19 vaccine or a placebo. The conserved cysteine and the conserved F or W are not part of the CDR3 here. Fields, in order: V gene, J gene, D gene, CDR3 protein. A D gene is named only where the DNA matches it firmly.

TRBV6-5	TRBJ2-7	-	ASSYSQGTSYEQY
TRBV7-2	TRBJ2-1	-	ASSLAGGEEQF
TRBV2	TRBJ2-6	-	ASRIGEPGANVLT
TRBV7-2	TRBJ1-5	TRBD1	ASSPKQGGNQPQH
TRBV7-2	TRBJ2-7	-	ASSLAPGVGYEQY
TRBV24-1	TRBJ1-2	-	ATSDHRGGAGYT
TRBV3-1/TRBV3-2	TRBJ1-2	-	ASSHRRGAGYGYT
TRBV6-2/TRBV6-3	TRBJ1-1	-	ASSYVENTEAF
TRBV30	TRBJ2-3	TRBD1	AWSYVKGTGSDTQY
TRBV5-1	TRBJ2-7	-	ASRLAVMISYEQY
TRBV27	TRBJ1-2	TRBD1	ASSLWGTGNGYT
TRBV19	TRBJ2-5	-	ASSDGTLRETQY
TRBV27	TRBJ2-6	-	ASSLASGANVLT